Sequencing of this TCR beta chain was carried out in a study of cytomegalovirus exposure and HLA in healthy donors. Study conclusions and caveats: It is likely that the observed cluster of highly shared sequence variants was a sequencing artifact. As a later analysis revealed, most CMV-associated TCR beta chains appeared HLA-restricted. Reportedly, fewer N-insertions than the roughly 700-donor mean appeared in an Asian-associated ancestry cluster in a later analysis.

With 60 Vbeta and 13 Jbeta primers, the PCR was carried out. Measured with immunoSEQ multiplex PCR; TCRdb has only the in-frame clones, and not every one. The table shows about 130,000 clones, with roughly 72% occurring only once. In regard to this clone: Its antigen is as yet unknown.

CDR3 size: 13 residues. V dropped 4 bases and J dropped 1 base, with 7 bases sitting between them. Germline V gene data show CDR1 as SQVTM and CDR2 as ANQGSEA. The chain is built from TRBV29-1 and TRBJ2-2; D gene unclear. Material: PBMCs. This receptor was identified in a woman in her forties or fifties in good health and CMV-seronegative. The CDR3 bases are TGCAGCGTTGGACACTTGAACACCGGGGAGCTGTTTTTT. This codes for CSVGHLNTGELFF.